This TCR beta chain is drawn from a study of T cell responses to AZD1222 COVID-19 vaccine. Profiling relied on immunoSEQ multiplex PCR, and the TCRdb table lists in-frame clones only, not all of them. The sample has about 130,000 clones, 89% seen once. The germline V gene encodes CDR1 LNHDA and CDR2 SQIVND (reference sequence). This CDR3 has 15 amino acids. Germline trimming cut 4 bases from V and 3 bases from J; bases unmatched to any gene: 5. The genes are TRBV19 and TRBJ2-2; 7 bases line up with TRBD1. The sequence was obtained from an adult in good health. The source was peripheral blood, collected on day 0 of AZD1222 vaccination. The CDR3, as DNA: TGTGCCAGTAGTACCCGACAGGGAGACACCGGGGAGCTGTTTTTT. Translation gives CASSTRQGDTGELFF.